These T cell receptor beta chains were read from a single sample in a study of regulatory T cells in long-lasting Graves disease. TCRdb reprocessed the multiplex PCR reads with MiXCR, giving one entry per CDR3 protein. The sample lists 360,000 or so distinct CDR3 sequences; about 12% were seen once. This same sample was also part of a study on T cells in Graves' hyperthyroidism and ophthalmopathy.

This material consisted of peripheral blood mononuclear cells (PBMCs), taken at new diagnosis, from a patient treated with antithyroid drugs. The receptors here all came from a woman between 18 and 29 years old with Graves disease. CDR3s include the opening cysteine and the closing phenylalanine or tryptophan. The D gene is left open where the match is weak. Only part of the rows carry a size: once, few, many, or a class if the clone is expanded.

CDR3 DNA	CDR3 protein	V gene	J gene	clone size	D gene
TGTGCCAGCAGCGTGGATCCAGCGGGAGGGCCAAGTCGGCAGTATTTT	CASSVDPAGGPSRQYF	TRBV9	TRBJ2-3	-	TRBD2
TGCGCCAGCGGACATATCGGTGTGGGGAGTGAAGCTTTCTTT	CASGHIGVGSEAFF	TRBV5-1	TRBJ1-1	many	-
TGTGTCAGCAGCTTAATCGGGGCGGGCACAGATACGCAGTATTTT	CVSSLIGAGTDTQYF	TRBV7-2	TRBJ2-3	-	-
TGTGCCAGCAGCTTGCAGGAGGACCCGCAGTTCTTC	CASSLQEDPQFF	TRBV5-5	TRBJ2-1	few	-
TGCAGTGCTAGAGAGGCCGCGACAGGGTCCGGTGGCTACACCTTC	CSAREAATGSGGYTF	TRBV20-1	TRBJ1-2	many	TRBD1
TGTGCCAGCAGTTTCGGACGGAGTAACTATGGCTACACCTTC	CASSFGRSNYGYTF	TRBV28	TRBJ1-2	many	-
TGTGCCAGCAGTGAAGAGGGACACGATAATTCACCCCTCCACTTT	CASSEEGHDNSPLHF	TRBV2	TRBJ1-6	many	-
TGTGCCAGCAGCCAAAGAGGGATCCAAGAGACCCAGTACTTC	CASSQRGIQETQYF	TRBV4-2	TRBJ2-5	many	-
TGTGCCAGCACCTTGGAGCAGGGGACCTCAACAGGAGGCTACACCTTC	CASTLEQGTSTGGYTF	TRBV5-6	TRBJ1-2	many	-
TGTGCCAGCAGTTACTCGGAGGAAAAACTGTTTTTT	CASSYSEEKLFF	TRBV6-2/TRBV6-3	TRBJ1-4	-	-
TGTGCCAGCAGCTTCGGCGGGCAGGAGACCCAGTACTTC	CASSFGGQETQYF	TRBV11-1	TRBJ2-5	many	-
TGTGCCAGTTCGAGTTTTTTACTAGCGGCCTACGAGCAGTACTTC	CASSSFLLAAYEQYF	TRBV19	TRBJ2-7	-	TRBD2